This TCR beta chain was captured by sequencing in a study of technical replicates of blood from several donors. Generated by immunoSEQ multiplex PCR, the TCRdb table keeps only in-frame clones and is missing some. The sample lists about 100,000 clones, around 95% seen once, with 0.2% to 0.25% in the top ten. This clonotype was obtained from a human donor in good health. Material: T cells isolated from PBMCs.

The CDR3 region is CASSHTLAGATNEQFF. The CDR3, as DNA: TGTGCCAGCAGCCACACACTAGCGGGAGCGACCAATGAGCAGTTCTTC. V gene TRBV11-2 combines with J gene TRBJ2-1; 11 bases align to TRBD2. V lost 5 bases and J lost 6; bases outside the gene matches: 9. The CDR3 is made up of 16 amino acids. Germline-derived CDR1 and CDR2 are SGHAT and FQNNGV.